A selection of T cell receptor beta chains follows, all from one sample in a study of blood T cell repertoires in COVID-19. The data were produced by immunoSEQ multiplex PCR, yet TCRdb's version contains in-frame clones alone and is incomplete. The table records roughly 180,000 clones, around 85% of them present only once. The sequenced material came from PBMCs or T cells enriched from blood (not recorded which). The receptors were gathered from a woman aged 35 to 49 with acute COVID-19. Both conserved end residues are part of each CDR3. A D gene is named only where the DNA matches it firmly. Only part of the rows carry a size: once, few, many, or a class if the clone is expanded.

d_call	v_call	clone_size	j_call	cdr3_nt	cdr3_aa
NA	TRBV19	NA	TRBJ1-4	TGTGCCAGTAGTAATTTGCAGGCAAATGAAAAACTGTTTTTT	CASSNLQANEKLFF
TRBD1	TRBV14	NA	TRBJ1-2	TGTGCCAGCAGCCAAGAACCCAGGGGGCTCGGTGGCTACACCTTC	CASSQEPRGLGGYTF
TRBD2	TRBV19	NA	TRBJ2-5	TGTGCCAGTAGTCAAACCGGGACTAGCGGACAAGAGACCCAGTACTTC	CASSQTGTSGQETQYF
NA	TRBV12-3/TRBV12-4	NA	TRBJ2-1	TGTGCCACTAGTAGGTTCAATGAGCAGTTCTTC	CATSRFNEQFF
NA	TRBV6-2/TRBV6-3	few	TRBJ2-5	TGTGCCAGCAGCCCCCGGGACACCCAAGAGACCCAGTACTTC	CASSPRDTQETQYF
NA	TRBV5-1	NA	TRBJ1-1	TGCGCCAGCAGCCCCGGCGGGGACACTGAAGCTTTCTTT	CASSPGGDTEAFF
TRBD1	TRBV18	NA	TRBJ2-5	TGTGCCAGCTCCCCCGGGACAGGGATACAAGAGACCCAGTACTTC	CASSPGTGIQETQYF
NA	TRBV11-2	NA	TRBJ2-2	TGTGCCAGCAGGCAGGGCGGCGGGACTCGGAACGGGGAGCTGTTTTTT	CASRQGGGTRNGELFF
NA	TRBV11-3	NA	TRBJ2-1	TGTGCCAGCAGCTTAACTAGCTCCTACAATGAGCAGTTCTTC	CASSLTSSYNEQFF
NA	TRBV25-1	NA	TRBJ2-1	TGTGCCAGCAGTGAATGGTCGTCGGGGAGATTCGGGCGTGAGCAGTTCTTC	CASSEWSSGRFGREQFF
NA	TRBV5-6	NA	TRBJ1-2	TGTGCCAGCAGCTCGGGTCCAAGCTATGGCTACACCTTC	CASSSGPSYGYTF
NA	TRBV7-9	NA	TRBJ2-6	TGTGCCAGCACCGTAGGGGGGGGCACTGGGGCCAACGTCCTGACTTTC	CASTVGGGTGANVLTF
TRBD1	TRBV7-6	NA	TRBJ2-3	TGTGCCAGCAGCGAGGACAGGAGCCTCACAGATACGCAGTATTTT	CASSEDRSLTDTQYF
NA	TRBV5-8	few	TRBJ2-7	TGTGCCAGCAGCTTGGCAGACTACGAGCAGTACTTC	CASSLADYEQYF
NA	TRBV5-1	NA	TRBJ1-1	TGCGCCAGCAGCTTGGAGGGGCGGACTGAAGCTTTCTTT	CASSLEGRTEAFF
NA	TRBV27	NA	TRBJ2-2	TGTGCCAGCAGTCAGGACCTGAGACAGATAAACACCGGGGAGCTGTTTTTT	CASSQDLRQINTGELFF
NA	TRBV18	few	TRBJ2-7	TGTGCCAGCTCCCCGCAAGTAGACAACAGGGAGCAGTACTTC	CASSPQVDNREQYF
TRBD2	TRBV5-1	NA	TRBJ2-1	TGCGCCAGCAGCTTGGCGGGGACTAGCGGCAATGAGCAGTTCTTC	CASSLAGTSGNEQFF
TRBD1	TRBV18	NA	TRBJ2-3	TGTGCCAGCTCACCAGGACAGGGGGGCACAGATACGCAGTATTTT	CASSPGQGGTDTQYF
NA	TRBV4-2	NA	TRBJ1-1	TGTGCCAGCAGCCCCTCATACACGGCAGGAGGAACTGAAGCTTTCTTT	CASSPSYTAGGTEAFF
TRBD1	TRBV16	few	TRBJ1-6	TGTGCCAGCAGCCAATCACGGGACAGCTATAATTCACCCCTCCACTTT	CASSQSRDSYNSPLHF
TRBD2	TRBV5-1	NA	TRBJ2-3	TGCGCCAGCAGCTTGGGAGCTAGCGGGACAGATACGCAGTATTTT	CASSLGASGTDTQYF
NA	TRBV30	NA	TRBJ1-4	TGTGCCTGGAGTAGTAGTCCGGAAAAACTGTTTTTT	CAWSSSPEKLFF
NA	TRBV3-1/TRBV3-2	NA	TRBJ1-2	TGTGCCAGCAGCTACGACAGGACCTATGGCTACACCTTC	CASSYDRTYGYTF
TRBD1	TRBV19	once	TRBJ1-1	TGTGCCAGTAGGACACAGGGGATAGGGGGAACTGAAGCTTTCTTT	CASRTQGIGGTEAFF
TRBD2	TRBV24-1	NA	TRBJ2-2	TGTGCCACCAGTGATTGGGGGACTAGTTCCACCGGGGAGCTGTTTTTT	CATSDWGTSSTGELFF
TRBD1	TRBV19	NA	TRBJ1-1	TGTGCCAGTAGTATGGGGACAGGGGTGCTGAACACTGAAGCTTTCTTT	CASSMGTGVLNTEAFF
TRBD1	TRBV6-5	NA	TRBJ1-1	TGTGCCAGCAGTTACTCACACAGGGGCTACACTGAAGCTTTCTTT	CASSYSHRGYTEAFF
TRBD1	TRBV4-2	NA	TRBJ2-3	TGTGCCAGCAGCCAAGCTCCGGGACAGGGGACCGCAGATACGCAGTATTTT	CASSQAPGQGTADTQYF